Following are 29 T cell receptor beta chains from one sample sequenced in a study of T cells expressing NK-cell markers. TCRdb processed the 5' RACE reads again and assigns one entry to each CDR3 protein, with no DNA. Reported are about 390,000 distinct CDR3 sequences; the ten largest clones contain approximately 11%. The material sequenced was blood T cells: a sorted CD56 or NKG2C T cell subset, CD4+ or CD8+ T cells, or bulk PBMC T cells (not recorded which). The origin of the receptors is a woman in her fifties or sixties in good health.

The J gene is TRBJ2-1, the V gene TRBV29-1; TCRdb calls TRBD1, which cannot be checked without DNA. This CDR3 region has 15 residues. Germline V gives CDR1 SQVTM, CDR2 ANQGSEA. The CDR3 is CSVERAESSYNEQFF.

The V and J genes are TRBV12-3 or TRBV12-4 and TRBJ2-3; absent DNA, TCRdb's TRBD2 call cannot be checked. This CDR3 comprises 17 residues. The CDR3 region is CASSRGSGGLDTDTQYF.

The genes are TRBV27 and TRBJ1-6; TCRdb calls TRBD1, which cannot be checked without DNA. Germline CDR1 and CDR2: MNHEY and SMNVEV (reference sequence). The CDR3 sequence is 18 residues long. The CDR3 is CASRLTGLPSSYNSPLHF.

The V and J genes are TRBV5-1 and TRBJ2-1. Germline-derived CDR1 and CDR2 are SGHRS and YFSETQ. The CDR3 spans 14 residues. CDR3 region: CASSLARSSNEQFF.

This chain uses TRBV6-5 with TRBJ1-2; the D call from TCRdb, TRBD1, cannot be confirmed without DNA. In germline, CDR1 is MNHEY, CDR2 SVGAGI. The CDR3 length is 17 residues. The CDR3: CASSYSILGTGDYGYTF.

The rearrangement uses TRBV3-1 and TRBJ2-1; there is no DNA to check the TCRdb D call of TRBD2. Germline V gene lookup returns CDR1 LGHDT and CDR2 YNNKEL (reference sequence). The CDR3 covers 13 residues. CDR3 residues: CASSDTGGLEQFF.

The V gene is TRBV12-3 or TRBV12-4, the J gene TRBJ2-3; TCRdb names TRBD2, which stays unverified in the absence of DNA. The CDR3 is 11 amino acids. The CDR3 reads CASSSLAGTYF.

The CDR3: CSARGPPPYEQYF. This chain connects TRBV29-1 to TRBJ2-7; there is no DNA to check the TCRdb D call of TRBD1. The CDR3 sequence is 13 residues long. In germline, CDR1 is SQVTM, CDR2 ANQGSEA.

This chain links TRBV12-3 or TRBV12-4 with TRBJ2-7. The CDR3 has 15 residues. This chain's CDR3 is CASSNSGLITYEQYF.

The J gene is TRBJ2-1, the V gene TRBV5-1; the TCRdb call, TRBD1, lacks DNA for checking. Germline CDR1 is SGHRS and CDR2 is YFSETQ. The CDR3 totals 16 residues. CDR3 loop: CASSLRDGGGYNEQFF.

The chain recombines TRBV11-3 with TRBJ2-5; TCRdb calls TRBD2, which cannot be checked without DNA. This CDR3 is 16 amino acids long. Germline assignment: CDR1 SGHNT and CDR2 YENEEA. The chain's CDR3 is CASSSQPLAGGTPQYF.

The V call is TRBV10-3, the J call TRBJ2-2; checking the TCRdb D call of TRBD2 is not possible without DNA. The CDR3 has 15 residues. From germline, CDR1 is ENHRY and CDR2 SYGVKD. CDR3: CAMRREAPNTGELFF.

This chain uses TRBV24-1 with TRBJ2-1. This CDR3 is 13 amino acids long. CDR1 and CDR2 (germline): KGHDR, SFDVKD. CDR3 sequence: CATSDSGFVEQFF.

The CDR3 reads CASRLPSTSSYNEQFF. The rearrangement joins TRBV27 to TRBJ2-1. CDR3 length: 16 residues. CDR1 MNHEY and CDR2 SMNVEV come from the germline V gene (reference sequence).

V is TRBV27 and J is TRBJ2-3; absent DNA, TCRdb's TRBD2 call cannot be checked. Germline lookup yields CDR1 MNHEY and CDR2 SMNVEV (reference sequence). This CDR3 comprises 15 residues. The CDR3 reads CASSLWESGTDTQYF.

V and J are TRBV12-3 or TRBV12-4 and TRBJ1-1; the D gene TCRdb calls, TRBD1, cannot be checked with no DNA. The CDR3 sequence is 14 residues long. The CDR3 is CASSLTQRGSEAFF.

This chain connects TRBV28 to TRBJ1-5; TCRdb reports TRBD1, a call that lacks DNA to check it against. The CDR3 is 15 residues long. Germline V lookup: CDR1 MDHEN, CDR2 SYDVKM. The CDR3 protein is CATNQAGISNQPQHF.

The gene calls are TRBV4-2 and TRBJ2-1; TCRdb's D call, TRBD2, is unchecked because there is no DNA. The CDR3 is 19 residues long. The V gene's germline CDR1 is LGHNA and CDR2 YNFKEQ. The CDR3 here is CASSPRWVSLAGGRNEQFF.

This chain connects TRBV29-1 to TRBJ2-7; TCRdb names TRBD1, which stays unverified in the absence of DNA. This CDR3 spans 13 amino acids. Per germline, CDR1 SQVTM and CDR2 ANQGSEA. This CDR3 reads CSARTGIFYEQYF.

The rearrangement uses TRBV6-6 and TRBJ2-1; TCRdb returns TRBD2, unconfirmable since there is no DNA. Germline CDR1 and CDR2: MNHNY and SVGAGI (reference sequence). The CDR3 spans 15 residues. The CDR3 is CASSQRLAGHNEQFF.

This sequence joins TRBV6-1 and TRBJ1-3; TCRdb's assignment of TRBD1 cannot be checked, as there is no DNA. This CDR3 is built from 16 residues. From germline, CDR1 is MNHNS and CDR2 SASEGT. The CDR3 spells CASSELGQGVGNTIYF.

The chain is built from TRBV7-8 and TRBJ2-4; TCRdb's assignment of TRBD2 cannot be checked, as there is no DNA. Per the germline V gene, CDR1 is SGHVS and CDR2 is FQNEAQ. There are 16 residues in the CDR3. This chain's CDR3 is CASSPVGEGAKNIQYF.

This CDR3 reads CASSLRSNQPQHF. This chain connects TRBV27 to TRBJ1-5. The germline V gene has CDR1 MNHEY and CDR2 SMNVEV (reference sequence). This CDR3 is 13 amino acids long.

The chain is built from TRBV7-9 and TRBJ2-1; TCRdb returns TRBD1, unconfirmable since there is no DNA. The CDR3 runs to 13 residues. In germline, CDR1 is SEHNR, CDR2 FQNEAQ (reference sequence). The CDR3 loop is CASSRYRDKEQFF.

V gene TRBV29-1 combines with J gene TRBJ2-7; the TRBD2 assignment by TCRdb is unverifiable without DNA. The germline gives CDR1 SQVTM, CDR2 ANQGSEA. The CDR3 totals 14 residues. CDR3 loop: CSVFLAGVYHEQYF.

The genes are TRBV20-1 and TRBJ2-1. There are 14 residues in the CDR3. Germline CDR1 reads DFQATT; CDR2 reads SNEGSKA (reference sequence). The CDR3 sequence is CSAPTLESYNEQFF.

The rearrangement uses TRBV29-1 and TRBJ1-1; absent DNA, TCRdb's TRBD1 call cannot be checked. The CDR3 sequence is 14 residues long. Germline V lookup: CDR1 SQVTM, CDR2 ANQGSEA. CDR3 in amino acids: CSVESWGAQTEAFF.

The chain employs TRBV29-1 and TRBJ2-5; the TCRdb D gene call, TRBD1, has no DNA to confirm it. The CDR3 consists of 13 residues. Looked up from germline, CDR1 is SQVTM and CDR2 is ANQGSEA. CDR3 residues: CSVPTGGQETQYF.

The chain couples TRBV20-1 to TRBJ2-3; the D gene TCRdb calls, TRBD1, cannot be checked with no DNA. This CDR3 has 14 residues. Germline V gives CDR1 DFQATT, CDR2 SNEGSKA (reference sequence). CDR3 sequence reads: CSARPGPERDTQYF.